This TCR beta chain derives from a study of T cell clonotyping in hematopoietic cell transplantation. Study-wide results and caveats: Graft donor and pretransplant recipient Inverse Simpson Index values predicted broader posttransplant TCR diversity. After transplant, recipient diversity fell while pathologically expanded clonotypes grew through day 180. Without cell sorting, CD4 versus CD8 contributions remain unresolved.

The table came from immunoSEQ multiplex PCR; TCRdb's copy has only in-frame clones and leaves some out. Here the sample spans approximately 9,000 clones, approximately 79% being singletons. For this clone: Its matching antigen is unknown.

The time point is: recipient sample about 28 days before transplant, after cytoreduction. CDR1 is MNHNS and CDR2 is SASEGT in the germline V gene. This CDR3 is 13 amino acids long. V lost 3 bases and J lost 3, with 8 bases in between. This chain connects TRBV6-1 to TRBJ1-1; the D is unclear. Sequencing was performed on peripheral blood mononuclear cells, taken before stem cell transplant. This receptor was taken from a man in his fifties or sixties with acute myeloid leukemia. Some clones in this sample may be carry-over from other donors' samples. CDR3 region: CASSDQVHTEAFF. The CDR3 nucleotides are TGTGCCAGCAGTGATCAGGTTCACACTGAAGCTTTCTTT.